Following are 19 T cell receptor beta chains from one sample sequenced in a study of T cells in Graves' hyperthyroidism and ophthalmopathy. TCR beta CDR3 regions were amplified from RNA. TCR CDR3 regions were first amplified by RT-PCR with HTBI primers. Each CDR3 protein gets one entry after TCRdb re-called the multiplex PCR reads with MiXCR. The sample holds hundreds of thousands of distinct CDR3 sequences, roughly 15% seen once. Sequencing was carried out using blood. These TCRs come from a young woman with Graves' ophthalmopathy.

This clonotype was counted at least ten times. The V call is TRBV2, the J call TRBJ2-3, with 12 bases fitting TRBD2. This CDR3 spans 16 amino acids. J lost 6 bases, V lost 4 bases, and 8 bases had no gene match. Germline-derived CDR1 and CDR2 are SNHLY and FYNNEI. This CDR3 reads CASSAPRLAGVDTQYF. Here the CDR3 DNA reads TGTGCCAGCAGTGCCCCCAGACTAGCGGGAGTTGATACGCAGTATTTT.

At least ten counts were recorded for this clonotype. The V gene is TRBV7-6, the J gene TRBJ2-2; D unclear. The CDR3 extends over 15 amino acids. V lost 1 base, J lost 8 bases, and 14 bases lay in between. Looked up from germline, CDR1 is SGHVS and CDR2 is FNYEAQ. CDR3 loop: CASSLGSVSSGELFF. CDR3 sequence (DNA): TGTGCCAGCAGCTTAGGGTCGGTTTCCTCGGGGGAGCTGTTTTTT.

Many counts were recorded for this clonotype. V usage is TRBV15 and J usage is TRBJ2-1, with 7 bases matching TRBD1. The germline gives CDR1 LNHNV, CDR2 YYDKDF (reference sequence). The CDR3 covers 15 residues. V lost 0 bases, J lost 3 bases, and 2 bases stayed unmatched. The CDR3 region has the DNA TGTGCCACCAGCAGAGACGGGACAGACTACAATGAGCAGTTCTTC. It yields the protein CATSRDGTDYNEQFF.

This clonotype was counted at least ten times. CDR3 coding DNA: TGTGCCAGCAGCGCTAGAAGCGGGATAATCTACGAGCAGTACTTC. Its protein product is CASSARSGIIYEQYF. The gene calls are TRBV7-2 and TRBJ2-7; 7 bases fit TRBD2. Trimming at V came to 5 bases and at J to 3 bases, leaving 10 bases not matched to a gene. This CDR3 has 15 amino acids. The germline V gene has CDR1 SGHTA and CDR2 FQGNSA.

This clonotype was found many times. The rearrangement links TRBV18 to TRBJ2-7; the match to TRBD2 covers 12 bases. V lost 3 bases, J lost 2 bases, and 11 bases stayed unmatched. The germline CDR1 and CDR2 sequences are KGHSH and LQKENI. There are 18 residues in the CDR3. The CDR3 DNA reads TGTGCCAGCTCACCGACTAATCCGGGACTAGCGGGCGCCTACGAGCAGTACTTC. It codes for CASSPTNPGLAGAYEQYF.

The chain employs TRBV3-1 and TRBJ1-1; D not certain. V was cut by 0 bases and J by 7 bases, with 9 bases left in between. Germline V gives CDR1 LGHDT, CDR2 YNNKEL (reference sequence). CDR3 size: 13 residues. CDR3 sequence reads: CASSQDSASEAFF. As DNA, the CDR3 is TGTGCCAGCAGCCAAGATTCGGCGAGTGAAGCTTTCTTT.

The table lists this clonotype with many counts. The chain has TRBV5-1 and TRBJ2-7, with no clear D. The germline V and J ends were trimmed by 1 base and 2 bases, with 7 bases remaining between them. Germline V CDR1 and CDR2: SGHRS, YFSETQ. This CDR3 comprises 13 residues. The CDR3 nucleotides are TGCGCCAGCAGCTTGCACACCACCTACGAGCAGTACTTC. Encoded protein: CASSLHTTYEQYF.

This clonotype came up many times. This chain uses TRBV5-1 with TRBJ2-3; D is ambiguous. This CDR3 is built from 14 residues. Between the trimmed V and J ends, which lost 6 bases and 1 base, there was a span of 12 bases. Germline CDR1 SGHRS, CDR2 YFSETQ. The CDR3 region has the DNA TGCGCCAGCAAAGGTACAGATGGCACAGATACGCAGTATTTT. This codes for CASKGTDGTDTQYF.

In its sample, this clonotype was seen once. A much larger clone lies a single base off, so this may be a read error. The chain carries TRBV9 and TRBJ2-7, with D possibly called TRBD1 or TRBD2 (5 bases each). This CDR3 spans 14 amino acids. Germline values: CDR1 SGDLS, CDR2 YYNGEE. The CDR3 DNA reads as TGTGCCAGCAGCGCCGCAGGGAGCTCCCACGAGCAGTACTTC. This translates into CASSAAGSSHEQYF.

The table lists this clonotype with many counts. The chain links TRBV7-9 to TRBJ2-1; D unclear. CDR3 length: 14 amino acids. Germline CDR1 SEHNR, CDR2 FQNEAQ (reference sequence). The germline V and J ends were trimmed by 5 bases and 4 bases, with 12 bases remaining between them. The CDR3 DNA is TGTGCCAGCAGCAACGGCATCCGGTACAATGAGCAGTTCTTC. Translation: CASSNGIRYNEQFF.

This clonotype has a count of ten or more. CDR3 residues: CASSTRGTTSTDTQYF. The DNA of the CDR3 is TGCGCCAGCAGCACCCGAGGGACTACTAGCACAGATACGCAGTATTTT. The rearrangement links TRBV4-1 to TRBJ2-3, with 7 positions matching TRBD2. This CDR3 has 16 amino acids. The V and J ends lost 5 bases and 0 bases, in that order; junction bases with no gene match: 8. Per the germline V gene, CDR1 is MGHRA and CDR2 is YSYEKL.

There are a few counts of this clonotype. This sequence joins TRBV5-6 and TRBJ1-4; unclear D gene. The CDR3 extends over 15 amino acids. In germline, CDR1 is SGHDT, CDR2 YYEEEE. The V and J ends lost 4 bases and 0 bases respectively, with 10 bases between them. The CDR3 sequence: CASSIRRTTNEKLFF. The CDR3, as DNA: TGTGCCAGCAGCATTCGGAGAACAACTAATGAAAAACTGTTTTTT.

The CDR3 loop reads CASREGLAGYNEQFF. Written as DNA, the CDR3 is TGTGCCAGCAGAGAAGGACTAGCGGGGTACAATGAGCAGTTCTTC. The rearrangement joins TRBV16 to TRBJ2-1; 12 nucleotides match TRBD2. Germline V gene sequence: CDR1 KGHSY, CDR2 FQNENV. This CDR3 has 15 amino acids. The J segment lost 4 bases and the V segment lost 6 bases, leaving 4 bases of the junction unmatched.

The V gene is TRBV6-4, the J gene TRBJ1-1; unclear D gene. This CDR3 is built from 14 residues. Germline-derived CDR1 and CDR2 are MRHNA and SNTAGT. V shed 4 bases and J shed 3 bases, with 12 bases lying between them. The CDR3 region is CASSGRGRDTEAFF. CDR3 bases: TGTGCCAGCAGTGGACGGGGAAGGGACACTGAAGCTTTCTTT.

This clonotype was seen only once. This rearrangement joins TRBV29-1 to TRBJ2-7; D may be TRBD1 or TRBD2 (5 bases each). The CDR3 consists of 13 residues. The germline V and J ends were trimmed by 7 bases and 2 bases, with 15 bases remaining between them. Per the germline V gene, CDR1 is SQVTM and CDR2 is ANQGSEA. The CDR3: CSGFGDRPYEQYF. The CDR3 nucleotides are TGCAGCGGGTTCGGGGACCGACCCTACGAGCAGTACTTC.

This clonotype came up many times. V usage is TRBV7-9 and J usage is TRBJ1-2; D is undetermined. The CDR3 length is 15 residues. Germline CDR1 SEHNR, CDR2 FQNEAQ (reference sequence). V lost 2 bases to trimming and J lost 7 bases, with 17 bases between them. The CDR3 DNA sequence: TGTGCCAGCAGCTTATCGTCTACACCCACGGCTGGCTACACCTTC. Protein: CASSLSSTPTAGYTF.

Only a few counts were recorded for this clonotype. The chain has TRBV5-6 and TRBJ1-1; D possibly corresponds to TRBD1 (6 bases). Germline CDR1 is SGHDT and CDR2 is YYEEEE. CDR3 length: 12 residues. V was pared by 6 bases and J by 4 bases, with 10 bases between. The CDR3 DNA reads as TGTGCCAGCACCCAGGGGCCCACTGAAGCTTTCTTT. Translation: CASTQGPTEAFF.

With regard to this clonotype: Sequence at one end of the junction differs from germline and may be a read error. Written as DNA, the CDR3 is TGTGCCAGCAGTAGACGGGCCGCTAACACAGATACCCAGTATTTT. Protein: CASSRRAANTDTQYF. This rearrangement joins TRBV27 to TRBJ1-5; D remains ambiguous. The DNA end lines up better with TRBJ2-3; the J call may be wrong. Germline values: CDR1 MNHEY, CDR2 SMNVEV (reference sequence). This CDR3 contains 15 residues.

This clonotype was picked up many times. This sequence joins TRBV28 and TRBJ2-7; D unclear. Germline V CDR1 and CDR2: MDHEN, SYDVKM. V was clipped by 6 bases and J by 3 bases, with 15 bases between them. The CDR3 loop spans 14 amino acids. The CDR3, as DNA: TGTGCCAGCAGCCCCATCCCGGTTAGCTACGAGCAGTACTTC. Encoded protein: CASSPIPVSYEQYF.